The rows below give T cell receptor beta chains drawn from one sample of a study of cytomegalovirus exposure and HLA in healthy donors. Sequencing was performed with immunoSEQ multiplex PCR; in TCRdb, only in-frame clones are kept and a portion is missing. The sample records 160,000 or so clones, 75% to 90% being singletons. The specimen sequenced was PBMCs. All receptors come from a woman aged 18-29 years in good health and CMV-seronegative. Both conserved end residues are part of each CDR3. Rows give clone size only sometimes, using once, few, many, or a class for an expanded clone.

abundance: .; v_gene: TRBV6-5; CDR3aa: CASGGGLEKLFF
abundance: .; v_gene: TRBV7-9; CDR3aa: CASSLKGTGRENTEAFF
abundance: .; v_gene: TRBV27; CDR3aa: CASSANHQGARFYNEQFF
abundance: .; v_gene: TRBV5-4; CDR3aa: CASSSPVGSGIPGELFF
abundance: .; v_gene: TRBV5-6; CDR3aa: CASSLGTSGTDTQYF
abundance: .; v_gene: TRBV5-1; CDR3aa: CASSLEQGENTEAFF
abundance: .; v_gene: TRBV27; CDR3aa: CASSPGTGPSGANVLTF
abundance: .; v_gene: TRBV10-2; CDR3aa: CASSEVSGLAGEDTQYF
abundance: .; v_gene: TRBV30; CDR3aa: CAWSETGGEQFF
abundance: once; v_gene: TRBV28; CDR3aa: CAVTAPNYGYTF
abundance: .; v_gene: TRBV5-5; CDR3aa: CASSQLRGASNYGYTF
abundance: .; v_gene: TRBV11-3; CDR3aa: CASSPGTRDRGRYTF
abundance: .; v_gene: TRBV5-1; CDR3aa: CASSLIGQSTDTQYF
abundance: .; v_gene: TRBV5-4; CDR3aa: CASSKDRVDYGYTF
abundance: few; v_gene: TRBV10-3; CDR3aa: CAISDSDRGHEKLFF
abundance: .; v_gene: TRBV19; CDR3aa: CASSLAGEQYF
abundance: .; v_gene: TRBV29-1; CDR3aa: CSAAVRDRGAGAAGELFF
abundance: .; v_gene: TRBV10-3; CDR3aa: CAISEKAGLNEQFF
abundance: .; v_gene: TRBV6-1; CDR3aa: CASGPDSYEQYF
abundance: .; v_gene: TRBV5-5; CDR3aa: CASSLWGASYEQYF
abundance: .; v_gene: TRBV9; CDR3aa: CASSVGGRPSDTQYF
abundance: .; v_gene: TRBV2; CDR3aa: CASSSDRAPRKELFF
abundance: .; v_gene: TRBV5-4; CDR3aa: CASSLSSGGPYEQYF
abundance: .; v_gene: TRBV5-1; CDR3aa: CASSLEGQENNEQFF
abundance: .; v_gene: TRBV5-1; CDR3aa: CASSLVQGPYNEQFF
abundance: .; v_gene: TRBV10-3; CDR3aa: CANRAGGTSGANVLTF
abundance: once; v_gene: TRBV6-5; CDR3aa: CASQAVMGTQYF
abundance: once; v_gene: TRBV19; CDR3aa: CASSYRDYGYTF
abundance: .; v_gene: TRBV6-1; CDR3aa: CASSGWTGGYEKLFF
abundance: few; v_gene: TRBV5-4; CDR3aa: CASSGTQGAEQYF
abundance: .; v_gene: TRBV29-1; CDR3aa: CSARTGIEQYF
abundance: .; v_gene: TRBV6-1; CDR3aa: CASRRASSHIQYF
abundance: few; v_gene: TRBV4-2; CDR3aa: CASSQSPGLRGNTIYF
abundance: .; v_gene: TRBV5-4; CDR3aa: CASSGTGGETQYF
abundance: .; v_gene: TRBV6-5; CDR3aa: CASSQLAGSYEQYF
abundance: .; v_gene: TRBV25-1; CDR3aa: CASSTSGSEQYF
abundance: .; v_gene: TRBV6-5; CDR3aa: CASSYPMETGELFF
abundance: .; v_gene: TRBV19; CDR3aa: CASSIPGQGFGELFF
abundance: .; v_gene: TRBV7-8; CDR3aa: CASSPSEETQYF
abundance: .; v_gene: TRBV5-8; CDR3aa: CASSLYRGIDTEAFF